This T cell receptor (beta chain) was recorded in a study of T cell repertoires in cytomegalovirus infection. This clonotype was recorded many times. This CDR3 has 13 amino acids. V shed 3 bases and J shed 3 bases, with 9 bases lying between them. Germline V CDR1 and CDR2: SGHTA, FQGNSA. TCRdb reanalysed the reads using MiXCR and keeps one entry per CDR3 protein. This repertoire shows some 400,000 distinct CDR3 sequences, approximately 30% found once; its top ten account for approximately 15%. The V gene is TRBV7-2, the J gene TRBJ2-7; D gene uncertain. Sequences were obtained from PBMCs. The TCR originated in a human donor in good health (CMV status not recorded). Some clones in this sample may be carry-over from other donors' samples. In DNA, the CDR3 is TGTGCCAGCAGCTTCGGGTTTCTCTACGAGCAGTACTTC. This translates into CASSFGFLYEQYF.